The clone carrying this T cell receptor beta chain was recorded a few times. Antigen specificity is unknown. This specimen comes from a study of blood T cells in healthy people across ages. Whole-study results and caveats: With naive T cell percentage, TCR beta diversity showed a strong correlation.

Trimming removed 6 bases from V and 4 bases from J; junction bases left unmatched: 5. CDR3 length: 13 residues. The germline V gene encodes CDR1 MNHEY and CDR2 SMNVEV (reference sequence). Peripheral blood from each donor was collected in a volume of 9.5 to 10 milliliters. RNA extraction gave at least 5.5 micrograms of total RNA per sample. Primers used in a second PCR of about 7 to 12 cycles were a sample-barcoded 5' primer and a J-beta primer mix. TCRdb processed the 5' RACE reads anew with MiXCR; each CDR3 protein has one entry. The table has fewer than 800,000 distinct CDR3 sequences, approximately 30% seen once.

The sequenced sample was blood. This sequence joins TRBV27 and TRBJ1-1; 7 bases map to TRBD1. This TCR was sampled from a woman older than 75 in good health. The CDR3 DNA reads TGTGCCAGCAGGATCCGGGACAGCACTGAAGCTTTCTTT. Translated, it gives CASRIRDSTEAFF.